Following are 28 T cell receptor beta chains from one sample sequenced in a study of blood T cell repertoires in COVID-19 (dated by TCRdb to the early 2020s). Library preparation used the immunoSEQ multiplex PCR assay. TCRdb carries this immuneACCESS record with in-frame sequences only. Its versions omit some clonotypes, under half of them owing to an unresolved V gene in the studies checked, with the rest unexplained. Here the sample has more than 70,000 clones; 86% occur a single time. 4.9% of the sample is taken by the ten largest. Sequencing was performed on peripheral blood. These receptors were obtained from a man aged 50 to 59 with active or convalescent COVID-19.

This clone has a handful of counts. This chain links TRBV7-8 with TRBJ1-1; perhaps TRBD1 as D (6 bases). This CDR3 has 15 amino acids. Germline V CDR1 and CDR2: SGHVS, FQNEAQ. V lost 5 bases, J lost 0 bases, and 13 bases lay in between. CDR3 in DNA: TGTGCCAGCAGCACCGTAACAGGGTTGAACACTGAAGCTTTCTTT. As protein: CASSTVTGLNTEAFF.

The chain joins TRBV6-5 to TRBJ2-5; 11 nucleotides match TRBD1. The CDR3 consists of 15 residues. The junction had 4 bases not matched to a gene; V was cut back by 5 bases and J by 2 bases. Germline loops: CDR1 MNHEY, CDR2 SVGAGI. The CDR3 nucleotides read TGTGCCAGCAGTCTCCGGGACAGGGGGCAAGAGACCCAGTACTTC. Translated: CASSLRDRGQETQYF.

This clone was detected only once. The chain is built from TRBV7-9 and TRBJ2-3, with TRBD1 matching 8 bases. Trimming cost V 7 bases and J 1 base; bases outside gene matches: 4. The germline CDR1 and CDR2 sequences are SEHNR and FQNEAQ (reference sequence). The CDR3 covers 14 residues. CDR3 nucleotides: TGTGCCAGCAAAGAGACAGGGGGCACAGATACGCAGTATTTT. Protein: CASKETGGTDTQYF.

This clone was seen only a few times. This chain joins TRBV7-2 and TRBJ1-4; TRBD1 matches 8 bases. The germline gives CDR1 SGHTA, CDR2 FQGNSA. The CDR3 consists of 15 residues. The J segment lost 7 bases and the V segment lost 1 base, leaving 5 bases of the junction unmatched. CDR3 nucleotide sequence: TGTGCCAGCAGCTTAGAGGGCAGGGGGCTTGAAAAACTGTTTTTT. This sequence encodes CASSLEGRGLEKLFF.

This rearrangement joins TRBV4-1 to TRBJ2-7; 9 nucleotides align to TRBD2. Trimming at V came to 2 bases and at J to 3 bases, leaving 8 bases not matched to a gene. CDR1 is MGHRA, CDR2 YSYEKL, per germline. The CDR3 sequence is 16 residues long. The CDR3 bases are TGCGCCAGCAGCCAACCGGGACTAGCTCCCTTCTACGAGCAGTACGTC. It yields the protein CASSQPGLAPFYEQYV.

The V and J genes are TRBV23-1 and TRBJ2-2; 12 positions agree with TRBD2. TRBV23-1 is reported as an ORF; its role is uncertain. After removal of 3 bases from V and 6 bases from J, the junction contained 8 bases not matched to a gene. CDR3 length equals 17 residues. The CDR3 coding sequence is TGCGCCAGCAGTCATAACTTGACTAGCGGGGGAGCCGGGGAGCTGTTTTTT. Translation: CASSHNLTSGGAGELFF.

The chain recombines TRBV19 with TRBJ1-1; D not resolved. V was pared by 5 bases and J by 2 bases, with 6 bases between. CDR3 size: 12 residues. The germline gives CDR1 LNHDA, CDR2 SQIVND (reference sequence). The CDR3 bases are TGTGCCAGTAGTGCCTATAACACTGAAGCTTTCTTT. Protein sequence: CASSAYNTEAFF.

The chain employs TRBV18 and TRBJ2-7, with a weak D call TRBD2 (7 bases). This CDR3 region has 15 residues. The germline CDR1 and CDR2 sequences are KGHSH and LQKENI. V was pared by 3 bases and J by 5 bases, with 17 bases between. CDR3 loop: CASSPATGGSNEQYV. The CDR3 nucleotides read TGTGCCAGCTCACCCGCGACGGGGGGCTCGAACGAGCAGTACGTC.

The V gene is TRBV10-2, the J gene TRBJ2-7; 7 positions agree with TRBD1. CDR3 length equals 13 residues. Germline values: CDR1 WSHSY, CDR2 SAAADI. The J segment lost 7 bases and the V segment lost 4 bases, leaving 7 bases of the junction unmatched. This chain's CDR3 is CASSVFGQEEQYF. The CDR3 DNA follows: TGCGCCAGCAGTGTCTTCGGACAGGAGGAGCAGTACTTC.

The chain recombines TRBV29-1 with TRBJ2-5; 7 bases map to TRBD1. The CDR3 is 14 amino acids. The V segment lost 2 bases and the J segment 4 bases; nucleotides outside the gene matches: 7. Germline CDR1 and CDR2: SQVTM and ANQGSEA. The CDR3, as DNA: TGCAGCGTTGAAAGGCAGGGGGACGGAGAGACCCAGTACTTC. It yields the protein CSVERQGDGETQYF.

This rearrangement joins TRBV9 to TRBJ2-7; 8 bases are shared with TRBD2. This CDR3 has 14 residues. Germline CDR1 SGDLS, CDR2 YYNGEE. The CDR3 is CASRVAGSGYEQYV. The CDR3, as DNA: TGTGCCAGCAGAGTAGCGGGGTCAGGCTACGAGCAGTACGTC.

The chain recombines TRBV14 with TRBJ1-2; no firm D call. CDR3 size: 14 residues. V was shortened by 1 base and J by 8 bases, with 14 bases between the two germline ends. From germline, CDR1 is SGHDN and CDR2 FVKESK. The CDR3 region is CASSQGPLARGYTF. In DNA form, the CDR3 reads TGTGCCAGCAGCCAAGGTCCGCTAGCCAGGGGCTACACCTTC.

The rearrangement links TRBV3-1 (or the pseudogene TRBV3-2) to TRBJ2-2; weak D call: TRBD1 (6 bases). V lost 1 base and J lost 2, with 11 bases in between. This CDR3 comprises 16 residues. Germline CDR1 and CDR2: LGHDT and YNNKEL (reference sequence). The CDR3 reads CASSQVAGDNTGELFF. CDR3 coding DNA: TGTGCCAGCAGCCAAGTCGCAGGGGACAACACCGGGGAGCTGTTTTTT.

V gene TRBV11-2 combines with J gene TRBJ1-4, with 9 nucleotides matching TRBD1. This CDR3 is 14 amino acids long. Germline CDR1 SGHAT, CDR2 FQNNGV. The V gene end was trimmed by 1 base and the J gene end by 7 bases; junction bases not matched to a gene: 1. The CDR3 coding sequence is TGTGCCAGCAGCTTAGGGACAGGGGTTGAAAAACTGTTTTTT. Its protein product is CASSLGTGVEKLFF. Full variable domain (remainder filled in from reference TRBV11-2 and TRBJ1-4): EAGVAQSPRYKIIEKRQSVAFWCNPISGHATLYWYQQILGQGPKLLIQFQNNGVVDDSQLPKDRFSAERLKGVDSTLKIQPAKLEDSAVYLCASSLGTGVEKLFFGSGTQLSVL.

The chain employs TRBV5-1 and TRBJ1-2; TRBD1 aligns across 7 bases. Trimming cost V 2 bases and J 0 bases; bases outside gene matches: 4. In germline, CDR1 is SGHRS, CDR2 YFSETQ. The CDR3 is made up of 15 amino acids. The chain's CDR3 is CASSFLGTANYGYTF. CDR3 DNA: TGCGCCAGCAGCTTCTTAGGGACAGCTAACTATGGCTACACCTTC.

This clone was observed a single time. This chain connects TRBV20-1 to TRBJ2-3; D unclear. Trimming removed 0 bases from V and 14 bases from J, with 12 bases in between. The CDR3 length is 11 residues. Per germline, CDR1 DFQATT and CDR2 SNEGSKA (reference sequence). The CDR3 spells CSARDYPAAYF. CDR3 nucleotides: TGCAGTGCTAGAGACTACCCTGCTGCGTATTTT.

CDR3: CAWKLQVNGEQFF. CDR3 bases: TGTGCCTGGAAGCTACAGGTTAATGGGGAGCAGTTCTTC. The chain is built from TRBV30 and TRBJ2-1, with a weak D call TRBD1 (5 bases). The CDR3 covers 13 residues. CDR1 and CDR2 (germline): GTSNPN, SVGIG (reference sequence). V shed 4 bases and J shed 10 bases, with 17 bases lying between them.

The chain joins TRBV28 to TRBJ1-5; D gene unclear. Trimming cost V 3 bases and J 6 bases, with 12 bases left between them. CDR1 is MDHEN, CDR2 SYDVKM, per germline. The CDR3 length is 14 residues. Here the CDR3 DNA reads TGTGCCAGCAGTTTGAGGGCTGCGGGTCAGCCCCAGCATTTT. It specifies CASSLRAAGQPQHF.

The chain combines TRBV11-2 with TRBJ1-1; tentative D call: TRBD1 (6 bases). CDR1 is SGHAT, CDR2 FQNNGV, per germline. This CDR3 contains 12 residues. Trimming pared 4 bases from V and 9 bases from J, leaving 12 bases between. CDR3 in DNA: TGTGCCAGCAGCTCCAGCGGGGGCCAAGCTTTCTTT. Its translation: CASSSSGGQAFF.

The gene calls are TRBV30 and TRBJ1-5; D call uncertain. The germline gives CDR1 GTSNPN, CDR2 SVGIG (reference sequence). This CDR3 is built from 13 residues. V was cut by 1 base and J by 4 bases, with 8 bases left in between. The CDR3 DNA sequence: TGTGCCTGGAGTGGAGGCAGTAATCAGCCCCAGCATTTT. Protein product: CAWSGGSNQPQHF.

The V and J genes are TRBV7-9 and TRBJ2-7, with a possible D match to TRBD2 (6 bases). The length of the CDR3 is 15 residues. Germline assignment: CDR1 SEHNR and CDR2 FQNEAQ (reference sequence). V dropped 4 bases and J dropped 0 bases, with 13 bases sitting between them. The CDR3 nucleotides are TGTGCCAGCAGCTCCGGGGGTAGCCTCTCCTACGAGCAGTACGTC. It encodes CASSSGGSLSYEQYV.

Here the CDR3 reads CASSQDGLSLTDTQYF. The CDR3 bases are TGTGCCAGCAGCCAAGATGGACTTAGCCTCACAGATACGCAGTATTTT. The chain joins TRBV3-1 (or the pseudogene TRBV3-2) to TRBJ2-3, with D perhaps matching TRBD2 (5 bases). The CDR3 runs 16 residues. V was cut by 0 bases and J by 2 bases, with 12 bases left in between. Germline-derived CDR1 and CDR2 are LGHDT and YNNKEL (reference sequence).

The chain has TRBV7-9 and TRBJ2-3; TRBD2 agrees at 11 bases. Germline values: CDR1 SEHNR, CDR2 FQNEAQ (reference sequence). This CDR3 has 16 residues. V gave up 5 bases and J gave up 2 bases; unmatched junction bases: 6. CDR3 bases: TGTGCCAGCAGCGACCGACTAGCGGGATCCACAGATACGCAGTATTTT. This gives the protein CASSDRLAGSTDTQYF.

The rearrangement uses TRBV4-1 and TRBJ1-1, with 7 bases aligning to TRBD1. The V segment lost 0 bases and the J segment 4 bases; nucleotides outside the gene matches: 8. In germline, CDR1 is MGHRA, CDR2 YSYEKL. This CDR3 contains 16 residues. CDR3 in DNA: TGCGCCAGCAGCCAAGAAATAGGGGGCGCGTCCACTGAAGCTTTCTTT. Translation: CASSQEIGGASTEAFF.

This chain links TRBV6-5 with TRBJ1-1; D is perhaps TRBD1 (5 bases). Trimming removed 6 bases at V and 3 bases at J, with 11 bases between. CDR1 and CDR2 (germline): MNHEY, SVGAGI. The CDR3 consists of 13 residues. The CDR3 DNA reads TGTGCCAGCAGGACGCAGGGTGACACTGAAGCTTTCTTT. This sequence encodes CASRTQGDTEAFF.

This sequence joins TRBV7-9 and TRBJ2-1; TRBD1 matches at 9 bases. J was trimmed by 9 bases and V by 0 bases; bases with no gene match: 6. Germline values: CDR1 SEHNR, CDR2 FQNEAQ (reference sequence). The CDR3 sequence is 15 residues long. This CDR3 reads CASSLAPDRGGEQFF. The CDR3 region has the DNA TGTGCCAGCAGCTTAGCCCCGGACAGGGGTGGTGAGCAGTTCTTC. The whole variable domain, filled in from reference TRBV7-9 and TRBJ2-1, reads DTGVSQNPRHKITKRGQNVTFRCDPISEHNRLYWYRQTLGQGPEFLTYFQNEAQLEKSRLLSDRFSAERPKGSFSTLEIQRTEQGDSAMYLCASSLAPDRGGEQFFGPGTRLTVL.

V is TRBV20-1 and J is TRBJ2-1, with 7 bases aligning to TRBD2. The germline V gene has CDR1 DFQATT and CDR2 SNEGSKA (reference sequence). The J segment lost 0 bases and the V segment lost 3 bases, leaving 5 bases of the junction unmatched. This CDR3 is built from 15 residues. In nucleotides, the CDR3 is TGCAGTGCTAGTCCCCAGCGGGACTCCTACAATGAGCAGTTCTTC. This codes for CSASPQRDSYNEQFF.

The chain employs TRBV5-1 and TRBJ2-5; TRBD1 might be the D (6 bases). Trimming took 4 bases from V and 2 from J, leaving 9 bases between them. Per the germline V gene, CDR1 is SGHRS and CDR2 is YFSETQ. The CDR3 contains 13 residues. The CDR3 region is CASSQGQQETQYF. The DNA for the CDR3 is TGCGCCAGCAGCCAAGGACAGCAAGAGACCCAGTACTTC.